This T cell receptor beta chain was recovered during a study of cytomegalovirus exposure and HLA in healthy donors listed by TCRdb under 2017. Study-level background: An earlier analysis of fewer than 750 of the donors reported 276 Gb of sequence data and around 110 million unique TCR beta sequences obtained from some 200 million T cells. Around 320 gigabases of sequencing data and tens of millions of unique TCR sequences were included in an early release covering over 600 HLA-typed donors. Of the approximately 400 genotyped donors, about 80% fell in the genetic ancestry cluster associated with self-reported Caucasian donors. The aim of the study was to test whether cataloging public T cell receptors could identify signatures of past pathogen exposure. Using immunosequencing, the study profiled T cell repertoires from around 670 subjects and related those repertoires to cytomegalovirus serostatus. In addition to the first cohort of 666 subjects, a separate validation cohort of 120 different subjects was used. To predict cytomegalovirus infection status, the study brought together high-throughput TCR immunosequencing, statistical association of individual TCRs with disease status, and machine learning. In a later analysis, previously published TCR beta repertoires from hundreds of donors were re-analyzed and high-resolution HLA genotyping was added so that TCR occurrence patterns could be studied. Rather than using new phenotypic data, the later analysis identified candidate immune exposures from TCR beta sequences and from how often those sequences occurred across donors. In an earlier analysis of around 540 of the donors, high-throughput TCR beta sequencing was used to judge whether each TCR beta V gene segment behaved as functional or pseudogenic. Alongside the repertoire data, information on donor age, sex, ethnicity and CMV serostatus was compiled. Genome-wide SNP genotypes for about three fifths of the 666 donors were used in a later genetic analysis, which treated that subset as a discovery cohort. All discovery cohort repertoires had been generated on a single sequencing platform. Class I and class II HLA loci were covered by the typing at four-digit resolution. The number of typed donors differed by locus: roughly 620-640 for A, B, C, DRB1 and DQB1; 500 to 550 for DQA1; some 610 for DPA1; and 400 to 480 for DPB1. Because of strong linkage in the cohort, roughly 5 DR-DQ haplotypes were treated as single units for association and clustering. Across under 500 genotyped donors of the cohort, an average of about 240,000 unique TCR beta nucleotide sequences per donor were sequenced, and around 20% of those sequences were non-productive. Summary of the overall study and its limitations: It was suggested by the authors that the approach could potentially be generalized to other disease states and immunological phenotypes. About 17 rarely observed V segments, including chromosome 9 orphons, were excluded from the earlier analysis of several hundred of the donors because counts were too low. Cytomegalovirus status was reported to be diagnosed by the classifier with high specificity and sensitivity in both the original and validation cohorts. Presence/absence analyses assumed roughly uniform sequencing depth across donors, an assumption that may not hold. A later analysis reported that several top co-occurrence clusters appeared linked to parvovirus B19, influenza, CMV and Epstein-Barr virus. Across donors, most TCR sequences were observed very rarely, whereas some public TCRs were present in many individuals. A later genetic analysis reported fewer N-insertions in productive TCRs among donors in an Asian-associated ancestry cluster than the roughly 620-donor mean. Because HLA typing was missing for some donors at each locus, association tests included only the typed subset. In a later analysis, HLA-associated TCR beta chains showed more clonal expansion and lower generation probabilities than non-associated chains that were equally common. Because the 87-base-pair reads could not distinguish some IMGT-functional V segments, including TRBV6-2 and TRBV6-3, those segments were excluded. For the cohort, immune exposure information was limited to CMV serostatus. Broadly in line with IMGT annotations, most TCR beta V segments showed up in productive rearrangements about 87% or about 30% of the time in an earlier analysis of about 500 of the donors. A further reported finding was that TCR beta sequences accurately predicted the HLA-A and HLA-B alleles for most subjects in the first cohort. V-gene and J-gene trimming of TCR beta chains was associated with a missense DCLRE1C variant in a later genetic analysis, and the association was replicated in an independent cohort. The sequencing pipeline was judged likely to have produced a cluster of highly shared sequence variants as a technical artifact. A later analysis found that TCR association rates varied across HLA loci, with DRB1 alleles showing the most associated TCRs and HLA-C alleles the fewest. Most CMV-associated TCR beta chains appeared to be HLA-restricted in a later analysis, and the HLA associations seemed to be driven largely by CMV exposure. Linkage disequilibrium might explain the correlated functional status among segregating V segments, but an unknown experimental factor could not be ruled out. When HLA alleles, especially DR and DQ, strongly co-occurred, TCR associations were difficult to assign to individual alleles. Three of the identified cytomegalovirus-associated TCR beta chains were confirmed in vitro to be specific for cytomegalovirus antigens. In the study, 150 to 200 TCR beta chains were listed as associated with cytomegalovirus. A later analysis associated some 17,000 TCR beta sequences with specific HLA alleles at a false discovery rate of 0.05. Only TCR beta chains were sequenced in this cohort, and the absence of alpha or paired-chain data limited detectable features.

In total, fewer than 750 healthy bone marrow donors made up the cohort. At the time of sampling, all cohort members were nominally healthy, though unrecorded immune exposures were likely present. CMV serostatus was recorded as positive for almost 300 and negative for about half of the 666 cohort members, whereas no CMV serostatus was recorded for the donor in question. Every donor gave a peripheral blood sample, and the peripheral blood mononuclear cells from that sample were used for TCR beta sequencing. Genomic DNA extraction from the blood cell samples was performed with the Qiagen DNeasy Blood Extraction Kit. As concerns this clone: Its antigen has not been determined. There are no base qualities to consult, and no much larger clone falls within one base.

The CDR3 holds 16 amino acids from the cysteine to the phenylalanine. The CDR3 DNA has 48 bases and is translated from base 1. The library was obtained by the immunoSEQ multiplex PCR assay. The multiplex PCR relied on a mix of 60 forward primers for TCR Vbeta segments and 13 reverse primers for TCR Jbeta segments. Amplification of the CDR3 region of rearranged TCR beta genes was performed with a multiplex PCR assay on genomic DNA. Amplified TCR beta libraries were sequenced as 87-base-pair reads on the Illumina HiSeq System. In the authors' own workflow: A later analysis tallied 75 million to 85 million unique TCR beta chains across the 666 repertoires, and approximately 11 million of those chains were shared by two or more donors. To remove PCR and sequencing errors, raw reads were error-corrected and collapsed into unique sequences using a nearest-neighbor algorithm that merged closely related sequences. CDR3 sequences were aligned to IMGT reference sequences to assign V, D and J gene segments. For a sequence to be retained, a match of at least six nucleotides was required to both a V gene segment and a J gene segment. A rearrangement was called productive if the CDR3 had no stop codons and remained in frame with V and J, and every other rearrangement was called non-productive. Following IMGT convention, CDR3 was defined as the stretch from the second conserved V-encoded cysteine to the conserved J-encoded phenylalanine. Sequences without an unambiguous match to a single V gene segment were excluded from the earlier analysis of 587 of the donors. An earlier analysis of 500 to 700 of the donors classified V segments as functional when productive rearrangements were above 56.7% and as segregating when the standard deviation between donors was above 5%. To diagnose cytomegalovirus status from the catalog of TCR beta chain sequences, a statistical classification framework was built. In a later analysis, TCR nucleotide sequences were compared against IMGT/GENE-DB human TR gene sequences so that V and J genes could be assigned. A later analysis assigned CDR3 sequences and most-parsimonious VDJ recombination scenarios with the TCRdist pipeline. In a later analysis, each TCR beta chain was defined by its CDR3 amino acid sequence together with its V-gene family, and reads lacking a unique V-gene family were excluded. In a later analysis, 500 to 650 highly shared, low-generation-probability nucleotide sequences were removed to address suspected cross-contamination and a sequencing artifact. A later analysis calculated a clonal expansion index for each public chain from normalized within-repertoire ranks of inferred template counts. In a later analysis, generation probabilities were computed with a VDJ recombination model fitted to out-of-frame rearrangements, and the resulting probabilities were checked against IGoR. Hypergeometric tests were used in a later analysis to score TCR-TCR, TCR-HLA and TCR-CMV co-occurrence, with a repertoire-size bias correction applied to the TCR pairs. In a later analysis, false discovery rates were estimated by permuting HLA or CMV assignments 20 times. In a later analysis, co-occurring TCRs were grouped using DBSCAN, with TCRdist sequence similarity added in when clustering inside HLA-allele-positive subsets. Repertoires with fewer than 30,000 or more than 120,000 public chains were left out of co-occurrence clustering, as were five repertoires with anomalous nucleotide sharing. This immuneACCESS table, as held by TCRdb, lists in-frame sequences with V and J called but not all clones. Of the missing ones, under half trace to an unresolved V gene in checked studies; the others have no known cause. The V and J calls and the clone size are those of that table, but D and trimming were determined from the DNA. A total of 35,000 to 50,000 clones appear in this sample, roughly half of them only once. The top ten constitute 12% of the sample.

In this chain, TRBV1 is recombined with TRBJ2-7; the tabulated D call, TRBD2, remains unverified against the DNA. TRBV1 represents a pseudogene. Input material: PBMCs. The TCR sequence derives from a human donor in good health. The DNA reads TGCACCAGCAGCCACCCCGGTATAGTACTTCTTTACGAGCAGTACTTC. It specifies CTSSHPGIVLLYEQYF.